This T cell receptor beta chain is from a study of cytomegalovirus exposure and HLA in healthy donors (dated 2017 in TCRdb). Broadly, across the study: An earlier analysis of some 550 of the donors reported approximately 270 Gb of sequence data and 117 million unique TCR beta sequences from about 200 million T cells. In an earlier analysis of roughly 600 of the donors, high-throughput TCR beta sequencing was used to judge whether each TCR beta V gene segment behaved as functional or pseudogenic. Among the approximately 430 genotyped donors, approximately 77% belonged to the genetic ancestry cluster associated with self-reported Caucasian donors. In a later genetic analysis, genome-wide SNP genotypes for about 65% of the 666 donors were used, and that subset was treated as a discovery cohort. Besides the first cohort of 666 subjects, a separate validation cohort made up of roughly 130 different subjects was used. An early release that covered about 600 HLA-typed donors contained approximately 300 gigabases of sequencing data and tens of millions of unique TCR sequences. HLA typing included class I and class II loci at four-digit resolution. On average, around 240,000 unique TCR beta nucleotide sequences were sequenced per donor among 300 to 500 genotyped donors of the cohort, with approximately 18% of those sequences being non-productive. In a later analysis, previously published TCR beta repertoires from about 640 donors were re-analyzed and high-resolution HLA genotyping was added so that TCR occurrence patterns could be studied. High-throughput TCR immunosequencing, statistical association of individual TCRs with disease status, and machine learning were combined to predict cytomegalovirus infection status. Rather than using new phenotypic data, the later analysis identified candidate immune exposures from TCR beta sequences and from how often those sequences occurred across donors. The study used immunosequencing to profile the T cell repertoires of some 600 subjects and linked those repertoires to cytomegalovirus serostatus. About 5 DR-DQ haplotypes were handled as single units for association and clustering, since linkage in the cohort was strong. Typing coverage varied by locus: roughly 629-630 donors for A, B, C, DRB1 and DQB1; roughly 520 for DQA1; around 570 for DPA1; 450 to 480 for DPB1. Every discovery cohort repertoire had been produced on one sequencing platform. Donor age, sex, ethnicity and CMV serostatus were compiled alongside the repertoire data. The study was designed to test whether signatures of past pathogen exposure could be identified by cataloging public T cell receptors.

In total, 500 to 700 healthy bone marrow donors made up the cohort. All cohort members were sampled while nominally healthy, although unrecorded immune exposures were likely present. The donor was CMV seronegative and belonged to the group of around 350 seronegative cohort members. A peripheral blood sample was collected from each donor, and TCR beta sequencing was performed on peripheral blood mononuclear cells. The Qiagen DNeasy Blood Extraction Kit was used to extract genomic DNA from the blood cell samples. This clone was observed a few times. The antigen this receptor binds is unknown. The record has no base qualities; no much larger clone is one base away. The method behind the library was the immunoSEQ multiplex PCR assay. A mixture of 60 forward primers for TCR Vbeta segments and 13 reverse primers for TCR Jbeta segments was used in the multiplex PCR. The CDR3 region of rearranged TCR beta genes was amplified from genomic DNA by a multiplex PCR assay. The amplified TCR beta libraries were sequenced on the Illumina HiSeq System as 87-base-pair reads. On the study's bioinformatics: A later analysis counted about 82 million unique TCR beta chains across the 666 repertoires, and around 12 million of these chains were shared by at least two donors. A nearest-neighbor algorithm error-corrected the raw reads and collapsed the reads into unique sequences, merging closely related sequences to remove PCR and sequencing errors. CDR3 sequences were aligned to IMGT reference sequences to assign V, D and J gene segments. For a sequence to be retained, a match of at least six nucleotides to both a V gene segment and a J gene segment was required. Rearrangements were called productive when the CDR3 lacked stop codons and stayed in frame with V and J; all others were non-productive. Following IMGT convention, CDR3 was defined as the stretch from the second conserved V-encoded cysteine to the conserved J-encoded phenylalanine. In an earlier analysis of roughly 610 of the donors, sequences lacking an unambiguous match to a single V gene segment were excluded. An earlier analysis of several hundred of the donors called V segments functional above 56.7% productive rearrangements and segregating when the between-donor standard deviation exceeded 5%. A statistical classification framework was built for diagnosing cytomegalovirus status from the catalog of TCR beta chain sequences. V and J gene assignment, in a later analysis, came from comparing TCR nucleotide sequences with IMGT/GENE-DB human TR gene sequences. In a later analysis, CDR3 sequences and most-parsimonious VDJ recombination scenarios were assigned using the TCRdist pipeline. In a later analysis, each TCR beta chain was defined by its CDR3 amino acid sequence together with its V-gene family, and reads without a unique V-gene family were excluded. In a later analysis, a few hundred highly shared, low-generation-probability nucleotide sequences were removed to address suspected cross-contamination and a sequencing artifact. In a later analysis, a clonal expansion index for each public chain was calculated from normalized within-repertoire ranks of inferred template counts. In a later analysis, generation probabilities were computed with a VDJ recombination model fitted to out-of-frame rearrangements, and the resulting probabilities were checked against IGoR. In a later analysis, TCR-TCR, TCR-HLA and TCR-CMV co-occurrence was scored with hypergeometric tests, and a repertoire-size bias correction was applied to TCR pairs. To estimate false discovery rates, a later analysis permuted the HLA or CMV assignments 20 times. In a later analysis, co-occurring TCRs were grouped with DBSCAN, and TCRdist sequence similarity was added when clustering was performed within HLA-allele-positive subsets. Repertoires with fewer than 30,000 or more than 120,000 public chains, plus five repertoires with anomalous nucleotide sharing, were excluded from co-occurrence clustering. TCRdb holds this immuneACCESS table with in-frame rearrangements only. Some clones are missing; in checked studies, unresolved V genes explain under half, and the rest has no known cause. Clone size and the V and J calls come from that table; the DNA yielded D and trimming. Present in this sample are tens of thousands of clones, approximately 78% of which were seen just once. Roughly 2% of the sample is taken by the ten largest.

Findings and caveats that apply to the study as a whole: Because HLA typing was unavailable for some donors at each locus, only the typed subset was used in association tests. The presence/absence analyses assumed that sequencing depth was roughly uniform across donors, and that assumption may not be true. Correlated functional status among segregating V segments might reflect linkage disequilibrium, but an unknown experimental factor could not be ruled out. The sequencing pipeline was judged likely to have produced a cluster of highly shared sequence variants as a technical artifact. Strong co-occurrence of HLA alleles, especially DR and DQ, made assigning TCR associations to individual alleles difficult. Most CMV-associated TCR beta chains appeared to be HLA-restricted in a later analysis, and the HLA associations seemed to be driven largely by CMV exposure. In a later analysis, TCR association rates were found to vary across HLA loci, with the most associated TCRs seen for DRB1 alleles and the fewest for HLA-C alleles. A later analysis found that HLA-associated TCR beta chains were more clonally expanded and had lower generation probabilities than equally common non-associated chains. The authors suggested that the approach could potentially be generalized to other disease states and immunological phenotypes. Broadly in line with IMGT annotations, most TCR beta V segments showed up in productive rearrangements about 87% or about 30% of the time in an earlier analysis of around 550 of the donors. Because counts were too low, 15 to 20 rarely observed V segments, including chromosome 9 orphons, were excluded from the earlier analysis of 587 of the donors. An association between a missense DCLRE1C variant and V-gene and J-gene trimming of TCR beta chains was found in a later genetic analysis and replicated in an independent cohort. In vitro tests confirmed that a few of the cytomegalovirus-associated TCR beta chains recognize cytomegalovirus antigens. Across donors, most TCR sequences were observed very rarely, whereas some public TCRs were present in many individuals. In a later analysis, 15,000 to 20,000 TCR beta sequences were associated with specific HLA alleles at a false discovery rate of 0.05. A further reported finding was that TCR beta sequences accurately predicted the HLA-A and HLA-B alleles for most subjects in the first cohort. A later analysis reported that several top co-occurrence clusters appeared linked to parvovirus B19, influenza, CMV and Epstein-Barr virus. In a later genetic analysis, fewer N-insertions in productive TCRs were reported among donors in an Asian-associated ancestry cluster than the approximately 670-donor mean. The study listed approximately 150 TCR beta chains as associated with cytomegalovirus. The only immune exposure information available for the cohort was CMV serostatus. The classifier was reported to diagnose cytomegalovirus status with high specificity and sensitivity in both the original cohort and the validation cohort. Only TCR beta chains were sequenced in this cohort, and the absence of alpha or paired-chain data limited detectable features. Because the 87-base-pair reads could not distinguish some IMGT-functional V segments, including TRBV6-2 and TRBV6-3, those segments were excluded.

V and J are trimmed by 2 bases and 6 bases, and the gene matches miss 8 bases of the junction. CDR1 MRHNA and CDR2 SNTAGT are derived from the germline V gene. The cysteine opens and the phenylalanine closes a CDR3 of 15 amino acids. Only the CDR3 part of the read is kept: 45 bases, read in frame from the first base. The chain uses TRBV6-4 and TRBJ1-1; TRBD1 fits 8 bases in the junction. The origin of this receptor is a man aged 18 to 29 in good health and CMV-seronegative. The sample comprised PBMCs. Here is the DNA: TGTGCCAGCAGTGACACCCCAGACAGGGGCGCTGAAGCTTTCTTT. Translation gives CASSDTPDRGAEAFF.